The 29 T cell receptor beta chains presented below share a single source sample, sequenced in a study of identical twins. Each CDR3 protein gets one entry after TCRdb re-called the 5' RACE reads with MiXCR. The sample records fewer than 250,000 distinct CDR3 sequences, 7.5% being singletons. A further study also used this sample, focusing on yellow fever vaccine responses in identical twins.

Sequences were obtained from CD8+ T cells sorted from blood. The receptors stem from a woman between 18 and 29 years old in good health.

This clonotype was counted many times. The genes are TRBV3-1 and TRBJ2-1; the D is unclear. Trimming cost V 1 base and J 9 bases, with 13 bases left between them. The germline CDR1 and CDR2 sequences are LGHDT and YNNKEL (reference sequence). This CDR3 spans 14 amino acids. The DNA for the CDR3 is TGTGCCAGCAGCCAAGGAGTCGCCAGCTTTGAGCAGTTCTTC. The encoded protein is CASSQGVASFEQFF.

This clonotype has more than one count but fewer than ten. The V call is TRBV12-3 or TRBV12-4, the J call TRBJ2-4; 8 bases are a match to TRBD2. The CDR3 runs to 12 residues. V lost 7 bases, J lost 9 bases, and 5 bases stayed unmatched. CDR3 residues: CASNRGGGIQYF. For the CDR3, the DNA is TGTGCCAGCAACCGGGGGGGAGGCATTCAGTACTTC.

This clonotype turned up a few times. This chain links TRBV7-9 with TRBJ1-1, with unresolved D. Trimming left V 1 base short and J 0 bases short, with 9 bases between. CDR1 SEHNR and CDR2 FQNEAQ come from the germline V gene (reference sequence). The CDR3 has 15 residues. CDR3 sequence: CASSLVGAMNTEAFF. CDR3 nucleotides: TGTGCCAGCAGCTTAGTCGGCGCGATGAACACTGAAGCTTTCTTT.

This clonotype occurred a few times. V is TRBV7-8 and J is TRBJ2-4, with TRBD1 as a possible D gene (5 bases). CDR3 length equals 16 residues. Germline V gene data show CDR1 as SGHVS and CDR2 as FQNEAQ. With 5 bases removed from V and 1 base from J, the gap between germline ends came to 15 bases. CDR3 sequence: CASSPRGAVAKNIQYF. Here the CDR3 DNA reads TGTGCCAGCAGCCCTAGGGGCGCGGTCGCCAAAAACATTCAGTACTTC.

This clonotype has a handful of counts. The chain recombines TRBV7-8 with TRBJ2-7; TRBD1 or TRBD2 may be the D gene (5 bases each). Germline V gives CDR1 SGHVS, CDR2 FQNEAQ. The CDR3 spans 15 residues. The V end lost 3 bases, the J end lost 2 bases, and 14 bases lay between the germline ends. The CDR3 region has the DNA TGTGCCAGCAGCTTGGGGGAAGGGGCCACCTACGAGCAGTACGTC. Amino acids: CASSLGEGATYEQYV.

This clonotype showed up just a few times. The chain carries TRBV27 and TRBJ2-5; D call uncertain. The CDR3 is 10 residues long. V dropped 8 bases and J dropped 3 bases, with 4 bases sitting between them. Germline CDR1 and CDR2: MNHEY and SMNVEV (reference sequence). The DNA of the CDR3 is TGTGCCAGCCTCGAAGAGACCCAGTACTTC. This sequence encodes CASLEETQYF.

Ten or more counts support this clonotype. The V call is TRBV9, the J call TRBJ1-1; possible D gene TRBD1, 6 bases. V lost 4 bases to trimming and J lost 4 bases, with 14 bases between them. This CDR3 is built from 14 residues. The germline V gene encodes CDR1 SGDLS and CDR2 YYNGEE. In DNA form, the CDR3 reads TGTGCCAGCAGCCCCGGGGGGGGCGGCACTGAAGCTTTCTTT. Encoded protein: CASSPGGGGTEAFF.

The CDR3 loop reads CASSEPGSNSHNEQFF. CDR3 coding DNA: TGCGCCAGCAGTGAGCCGGGGTCAAATTCCCACAATGAGCAGTTCTTC. V is TRBV10-2 and J is TRBJ2-1, with D perhaps TRBD2 (5 bases). V was pared by 2 bases and J by 5 bases, with 16 bases between. Germline loops: CDR1 WSHSY, CDR2 SAAADI. The CDR3 spans 16 residues.

The gene calls are TRBV7-8 and TRBJ2-3, with D possibly matching TRBD2 (6 bases). Germline values: CDR1 SGHVS, CDR2 FQNEAQ. The ends were cut back, 1 base at V and 1 base at J, with 12 bases in the middle. The CDR3 covers 16 residues. CDR3: CASSLEWPSGTDTQYF. The CDR3 DNA sequence: TGTGCCAGCAGCTTAGAATGGCCTAGCGGCACAGATACGCAGTATTTT.

In its sample, this clonotype was seen a few times. CDR3 residues: CANLGGDGYTF. In DNA, the CDR3 is TGTGCCAACCTGGGGGGGGATGGCTACACCTTC. The chain couples TRBV12-3 or TRBV12-4 to TRBJ1-2; D perhaps matches TRBD1 (5 bases). The germline V and J ends were trimmed by 10 bases and 6 bases, with 12 bases remaining between them. The CDR3 totals 11 residues.

J is TRBJ2-1 and V is TRBV7-8; 9 bases align to TRBD2. Germline CDR1 reads SGHVS; CDR2 reads FQNEAQ. After removal of 4 bases from V and 9 bases from J, the junction contained 19 bases not matched to a gene. This CDR3 spans 18 amino acids. This CDR3 reads CASSSRRDSRGGAGEQFF. DNA for the CDR3: TGTGCCAGCAGCTCGAGACGGGACTCCCGCGGGGGGGCCGGTGAGCAGTTCTTC.

The CDR3 loop reads CSVEEGGRNYGYTF. The CDR3 nucleotides are TGCAGCGTTGAAGAGGGGGGGCGTAACTATGGCTACACCTTC. This chain joins TRBV29-1 and TRBJ1-2; the D gene is possibly TRBD1 (6 bases). Germline values: CDR1 SQVTM, CDR2 ANQGSEA. Trimming shortened V by 0 bases and J by 1 base, and 9 bases separated the two germline ends. CDR3 size: 14 residues.

J is TRBJ2-2 and V is TRBV11-1; TRBD2 agrees at 12 bases. CDR3 length: 18 residues. Germline values: CDR1 SGHAT, CDR2 FQDESV (reference sequence). The V segment lost 8 bases and the J segment 7 bases; nucleotides outside the gene matches: 17. DNA of the CDR3: TGTGCCAGCTCTACACCAACATCTAGCGGGGGGGCTGACGGGGAGCTGTTTTTT. Translated: CASSTPTSSGGADGELFF.

This sequence joins TRBV7-8 and TRBJ2-5; D is uncertain. The V end lost 4 bases, the J end lost 8 bases, and 8 bases lay between the germline ends. CDR3 length: 11 residues. Germline loops: CDR1 SGHVS, CDR2 FQNEAQ. The CDR3 DNA reads TGTGCCAGCAGCTCTAAGGACACCCAGTACTTC. Amino acid sequence: CASSSKDTQYF.

The table lists this clonotype with many counts. The chain combines TRBV7-9 with TRBJ2-7; D may match TRBD1 or TRBD2 (6 bases each). Germline V gene sequence: CDR1 SEHNR, CDR2 FQNEAQ (reference sequence). Trimming pared 3 bases from V and 3 bases from J, leaving 12 bases between. This CDR3 has 14 amino acids. CDR3 DNA: TGTGCCAGCAGCTTTCCAGGAGGGGGCTACGAGCAGTACTTC. Translated: CASSFPGGGYEQYF.

The chain links TRBV6-5 to TRBJ2-1; 8 bases match TRBD2. The germline gives CDR1 MNHEY, CDR2 SVGAGI. The CDR3 is 12 amino acids. The junction had 5 bases not matched to a gene; V was cut back by 7 bases and J by 9 bases. Written as DNA, the CDR3 is TGTGCCAGCACGGGAGGGATCGGTGAGCAGTTCTTC. It yields the protein CASTGGIGEQFF.

The rearrangement joins TRBV6-1 to TRBJ1-1; D remains unclear. Germline V lookup: CDR1 MNHNS, CDR2 SASEGT. The CDR3 loop spans 16 amino acids. Trimming left V 5 bases short and J 1 base short, with 17 bases between. The CDR3 sequence: CASSPYSISSNTEAFF. The CDR3 region has the DNA TGTGCCAGCAGTCCCTACTCCATTTCCTCGAACACTGAAGCTTTCTTT.

This clonotype has ten or more counts. V usage is TRBV10-3 and J usage is TRBJ2-3, with unresolved D. The germline V and J ends were trimmed by 2 bases and 2 bases, with 14 bases remaining between them. This CDR3 region has 16 residues. Germline V gene data show CDR1 as ENHRY and CDR2 as SYGVKD. The CDR3, as DNA: TGTGCCATCAGTGAGAAGGCGGAGCCGAACACAGATACGCAGTATTTT. Residues: CAISEKAEPNTDTQYF.

This clonotype was seen a handful of times. The genes are TRBV5-8 and TRBJ2-7; D perhaps matches TRBD1 (6 bases). The CDR3 is 14 amino acids. Germline loops: CDR1 SGHTS, CDR2 YDEGEE. V shed 0 bases and J shed 6 bases, with 13 bases lying between them. The CDR3 region is CASSLVQGFLEQYV. In nucleotides, the CDR3 is TGTGCCAGCAGCTTGGTTCAGGGGTTCCTCGAGCAGTACGTC.

A few counts support this clonotype. This chain connects TRBV7-2 to TRBJ2-5; 9 bases line up with TRBD2. Germline CDR1 SGHTA, CDR2 FQGNSA. Germline trimming cut 3 bases from V and 0 bases from J; bases unmatched to any gene: 2. The CDR3 consists of 15 residues. The CDR3 here is CASSFLAGYQETQYF. The CDR3 nucleotides read TGTGCCAGCAGCTTTCTAGCGGGGTACCAAGAGACCCAGTACTTC. Together with reference TRBV7-2 and TRBJ2-5, the CDR3 gives the full variable domain: GAGVSQSPSNKVTEKGKDVELRCDPISGHTALYWYRQSLGQGLEFLIYFQGNSAPDKSGLPSDRFSAERTGGSVSTLTIQRTQQEDSAVYLCASSFLAGYQETQYFGPGTRLLVL.

The rearrangement links TRBV20-1 to TRBJ2-3, with 12 bases that match TRBD2. V shed 2 bases and J 5 bases; nucleotides not matched to a gene: 5. The CDR3 contains 15 residues. Germline V gives CDR1 DFQATT, CDR2 SNEGSKA (reference sequence). The chain's CDR3 is CSARRLAGEGDTQYF. For the CDR3, the DNA is TGCAGTGCTAGACGACTAGCGGGAGAAGGAGATACGCAGTATTTT.

The J gene is TRBJ2-1, the V gene TRBV5-6; possibly TRBD1 for D (6 bases). The CDR3 runs 15 residues. CDR1 and CDR2 from the germline V gene are SGHDT and YYEEEE. With 3 bases removed from V and 2 bases from J, the gap between germline ends came to 12 bases. CDR3 sequence (DNA): TGTGCCAGCAGCTCTTGGGGGACAACCTACAATGAGCAGTTCTTC. Its protein product is CASSSWGTTYNEQFF. Full variable domain (remainder filled in from reference TRBV5-6 and TRBJ2-1): DAGVTQSPTHLIKTRGQQVTLRCSPKSGHDTVSWYQQALGQGPQFIFQYYEEEERQRGNFPDRFSGHQFPNYSSELNVNALLLGDSALYLCASSSWGTTYNEQFFGPGTRLTVL.

Only a few counts were recorded for this clonotype. The chain is built from TRBV7-9 and TRBJ1-1, with 9 nucleotides matching TRBD1. CDR1 is SEHNR and CDR2 is FQNEAQ in the germline V gene (reference sequence). This CDR3 region has 15 residues. Unmatched junction bases numbered 7, after V lost 4 bases and J lost 4 bases. The CDR3 DNA is TGTGCCAGCAGCTCCCGGGACAGGGAGGGCACTGAAGCTTTCTTT. Translated: CASSSRDREGTEAFF. The entire variable domain, with the rest obtained from reference TRBV7-9 and TRBJ1-1, is as follows: DTGVSQNPRHKITKRGQNVTFRCDPISEHNRLYWYRQTLGQGPEFLTYFQNEAQLEKSRLLSDRFSAERPKGSFSTLEIQRTEQGDSAMYLCASSSRDREGTEAFFGQGTRLTVV.

This clonotype came up a few times. The genes are TRBV7-9 and TRBJ2-7; 7 bases are a match to TRBD1. Trimming cost V 3 bases and J 3 bases; bases outside gene matches: 5. Germline V gene lookup returns CDR1 SEHNR and CDR2 FQNEAQ (reference sequence). The CDR3 consists of 14 residues. The CDR3: CASSLGQTLYEQYF. CDR3 bases: TGTGCCAGCAGCTTGGGACAGACCCTCTACGAGCAGTACTTC.

This clonotype was seen repeatedly, ten times or more. The chain employs TRBV25-1 and TRBJ2-5; possible D gene TRBD1, 6 bases. Germline assignment: CDR1 MGHDK and CDR2 SYGVNS. This CDR3 has 14 residues. V lost 1 base to trimming and J lost 4 bases, with 10 bases between them. This chain's CDR3 is CASSEFVRGETQYF. The CDR3 bases are TGTGCCAGCAGTGAATTTGTCAGGGGAGAGACCCAGTACTTC.

The table lists this clonotype with many counts. J is TRBJ1-3 and V is TRBV29-1, with a weak D call TRBD1 (6 bases). Trimming cost V 1 base and J 0 bases, with 13 bases left between them. Germline lookup yields CDR1 SQVTM and CDR2 ANQGSEA. There are 16 residues in the CDR3. The CDR3 protein is CSVEVIGGLSGNTIYF. CDR3 DNA: TGCAGCGTTGAAGTAATCGGGGGGCTCTCTGGAAACACCATATATTTT.

The chain joins TRBV29-1 to TRBJ2-3; maybe TRBD1 (6 bases). V lost 8 bases and J lost 2, with 20 bases in between. CDR3 length equals 15 residues. The germline V gene has CDR1 SQVTM and CDR2 ANQGSEA. CDR3 nucleotide sequence: TGCAGCACCAGGGGTGGCGAGGGGACCACAGATACGCAGTATTTT. It yields the protein CSTRGGEGTTDTQYF.

The sample holds a few counts of this clonotype. The J gene is TRBJ2-5, the V gene TRBV13; 11 bases are shared with TRBD2. Per the germline V gene, CDR1 is PRHDT and CDR2 is FYEKMQ (reference sequence). V was pared by 2 bases and J by 2 bases, with 19 bases of the junction left unmatched. The CDR3 length is 21 residues. This chain's CDR3 is CASSLILAGVTSGVRQETQYF. In DNA form, the CDR3 reads TGTGCCAGCAGCTTAATCTTGGCGGGAGTGACTAGCGGGGTCAGGCAAGAGACCCAGTACTTC.

This clonotype was counted between two and nine times. V usage is TRBV13 and J usage is TRBJ2-5; D is undetermined. The CDR3 runs to 13 residues. V dropped 0 bases and J dropped 3 bases, with 5 bases sitting between them. Germline V lookup: CDR1 PRHDT, CDR2 FYEKMQ (reference sequence). The CDR3 region has the DNA TGTGCCAGCAGCTTAGGGCTGGAAGAGACCCAGTACTTC. The encoded protein is CASSLGLEETQYF.